This T cell receptor (beta chain) was recovered during a study of blood T cell repertoires in COVID-19. Study summary: Acute-phase and convalescent COVID-19 samples originated in the United States, Italy and Spain. T cells, B-cell-depleted T cells, or PBMCs supplied cDNA or gDNA.

CDR3 size: 13 residues. Trimming removed 4 bases from V and 9 bases from J; junction bases left unmatched: 5. Germline V gene data show CDR1 as KGHDR and CDR2 as SFDVKD. Assay used: immunoSEQ multiplex PCR; TCRdb lists only in-frame clones, some missing. This table holds more than 250,000 clones, more than 70% found once. The chain couples TRBV24-1 to TRBJ2-3; TRBD1 matches at 8 bases. Sequenced input: peripheral blood. The sequence came from a woman in her 30s with COVID-19, enrolled during active disease. The CDR3 coding sequence is TGTGCCACCAGTGAGCATGGACAGGGAACGCAGTATTTT. Encoded protein: CATSEHGQGTQYF.